The present TCR beta chain was sequenced within a study of immune characterization of retroperitoneal liposarcoma. The CDR3 is made up of 16 amino acids. The trim removed 6 bases at V and 3 bases at J, leaving 7 bases unmatched. Germline V gene sequence: CDR1 MNHNS, CDR2 SASEGT. MiXCR, run by TCRdb on the PCR reads, gives a single entry per CDR3 protein. The data show under 20,000 distinct CDR3 sequences, 35% to 45% seen once. The sequencing input was blood. The TCR originated in a male donor with retroperitoneal liposarcoma. The V call is TRBV6-1, the J call TRBJ2-1; 11 bases are a match to TRBD2. For the CDR3, the DNA is TGTGCCAGCAGAGATCTAGCGGGAGGCCTCTACAATGAGCAGTTCTTC. It yields the protein CASRDLAGGLYNEQFF.